This T cell receptor (beta chain) was identified during a study of T cells expressing NK-cell markers. Turning to the study itself: Cells sorted as CD3+CD56+NKG2C+, CD3+CD56+NKG2C- and CD3+CD56-NKG2C+ T cells supplied the TCR beta repertoires. One of eight sequenced donors was HCMV-seronegative; the other seven were seropositive.

TCRdb re-called the 5' RACE reads and catalogs CDR3 proteins one per entry, DNA excluded. Its table records about 460,000 distinct CDR3 sequences. CDR3 length: 16 residues. Germline V CDR1 and CDR2: SGHTA, FQGTGA. The receptor was derived from a woman aged 45 to 65 in good health. Sequenced material: blood T cells: a sorted CD56 or NKG2C T cell subset, CD4+ or CD8+ T cells, or bulk PBMC T cells (not recorded which). The gene calls are TRBV7-3 and TRBJ2-1; TCRdb selects TRBD2, and the lack of DNA leaves this call unchecked. The CDR3 sequence: CASSSTGTAPHNEQFF.